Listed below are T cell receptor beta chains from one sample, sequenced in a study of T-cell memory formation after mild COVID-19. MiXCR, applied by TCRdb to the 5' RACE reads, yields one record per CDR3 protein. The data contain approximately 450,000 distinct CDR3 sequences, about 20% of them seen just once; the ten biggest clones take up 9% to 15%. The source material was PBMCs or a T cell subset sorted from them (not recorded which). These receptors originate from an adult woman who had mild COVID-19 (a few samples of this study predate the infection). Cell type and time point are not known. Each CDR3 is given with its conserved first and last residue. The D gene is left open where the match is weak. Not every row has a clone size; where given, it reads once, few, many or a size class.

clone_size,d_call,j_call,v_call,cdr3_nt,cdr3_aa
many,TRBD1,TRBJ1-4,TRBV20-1,TGCAGTGCCCAAGATAGGACAGGGTCGAGTGAAAAACTGTTTTTT,CSAQDRTGSSEKLFF
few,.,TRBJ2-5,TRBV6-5,TGTGCCAGCAGTTACTCCCGAGGGGGCGCGGGGGAGACCCAGTACTTC,CASSYSRGGAGETQYF
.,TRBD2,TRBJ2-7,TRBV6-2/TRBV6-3,TGTGCCAGCAGTCCCCGGAGTAGCGGGAGCGAGCAGTACTTC,CASSPRSSGSEQYF
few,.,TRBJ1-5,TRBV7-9,TGTGCCAGCAGCCCACACTCACCGGGAGGGGCTAGCAATCAGCCCCAGCATTTT,CASSPHSPGGASNQPQHF
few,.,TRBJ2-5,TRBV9,TGTGCCAGCAGCGTAGCCGGAGGGACCCAAGAGACCCAGTACTTC,CASSVAGGTQETQYF
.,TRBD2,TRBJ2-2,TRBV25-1,TGTGCCAGCAGTGAAGGGACTAGCGGGGGATCGAACACCGGGGAGCTGTTTTTT,CASSEGTSGGSNTGELFF
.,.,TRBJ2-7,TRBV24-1,TGTGCCACCAGTGATTCACGGGTGGGACCCTCCTACGAGCAGTACTTC,CATSDSRVGPSYEQYF
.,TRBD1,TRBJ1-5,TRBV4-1,TGCGCCAGCAGCCACCTTCCCAGGGGGCGCGGCAATCAGCCCCAGCATTTT,CASSHLPRGRGNQPQHF
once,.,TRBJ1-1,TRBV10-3,TGTGCCATCAGTGGACACAGGGTTGAATTCCAGAACACTGAAGCTTTCTTT,CAISGHRVEFQNTEAFF
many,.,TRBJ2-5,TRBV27,TGTGCCAGCAGTTTGGGGAGACTCACGCCGGAGACCCAGTACTTC,CASSLGRLTPETQYF
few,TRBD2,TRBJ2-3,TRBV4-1,TGCGCCAGCAGCCAAGAAGAGGCTAGCGGGAGCACAGATACGCAGTATTTT,CASSQEEASGSTDTQYF
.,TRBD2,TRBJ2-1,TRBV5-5,TGTGCCAGCAGCTCCGTCCGACAGGACCTGACTAGCGGGGTGAGCTCCTACAATGAGCAGTTCTTC,CASSSVRQDLTSGVSSYNEQFF
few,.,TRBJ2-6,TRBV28,TGTGCCAGCAGCCTGCCGGTCTCTGGGGCCAACGTCCTGACTTTC,CASSLPVSGANVLTF
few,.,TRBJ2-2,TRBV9,TGTGCCAGCAGCGTAGACCTCTTAAACACCGGGGAGCTGTTTTTT,CASSVDLLNTGELFF